This is a list of T cell receptor beta chains from one sample in a study of cytomegalovirus exposure and HLA in healthy donors. Only in-frame clones appear in the TCRdb table, and some are missing; sequencing was by immunoSEQ multiplex PCR. The sample carries about 77,000 clones, more than 60% recorded once. Sequenced material: PBMCs. Every receptor here comes from a man aged 35 to 55 in good health and CMV-seronegative. CDR3s include the opening cysteine and the closing phenylalanine or tryptophan. The D gene is left open where the match is weak. Some rows mark clone size as missing; the rest say once, few, many or name a class of expanded clone.

V	size	J	D	DNA	CDR3
TRBV7-6	-	TRBJ2-2	-	TGTGCCAGCAGCTATATTCAGGGTACCGGGGAGCTGTTTTTT	CASSYIQGTGELFF
TRBV15	-	TRBJ2-7	TRBD1	TGTGCCACCGGGACAGGGCTTTCCTACGAGCAGTACTTC	CATGTGLSYEQYF
TRBV9	-	TRBJ2-1	TRBD2	TGTGCCAGCAGCGTAGCGGGAGGGCCGTTCAATGAGCAGTTCTTC	CASSVAGGPFNEQFF
TRBV10-3	-	TRBJ2-3	-	TGTGCCATCAGTGAAAAGGACACAGGTACGCAGTATTTT	CAISEKDTGTQYF
TRBV7-9	few	TRBJ2-3	TRBD1	TGTGCCAGCAGCACCTGGGACAGGGTAATTGCAGATACGCAGTATTTT	CASSTWDRVIADTQYF
TRBV5-1	-	TRBJ2-1	-	TGCGCCAGCAGCTTGGAGCGCTTGACCTACAATGAGCAGTTCTTC	CASSLERLTYNEQFF
TRBV7-9	few	TRBJ2-1	TRBD2	TGTTCCAGCAGCTTAGGGAGGGCCGTCTACAATGAGCAGTTCTTC	CSSSLGRAVYNEQFF
TRBV9	-	TRBJ2-1	TRBD2	TGTGCCAGCAGCCCTGCTAGCGGGAGTAGGAATGAGCAGTTCTTC	CASSPASGSRNEQFF
TRBV4-2	-	TRBJ2-7	-	TGTGCCAGCAGCCAAGAGCAAGCGGCCTACGAGCAGTACTTC	CASSQEQAAYEQYF
TRBV7-2	-	TRBJ2-7	-	TGTGCCAGCAGCTTAGTATCGGCGACTGGCGAGCAGTACTTC	CASSLVSATGEQYF
TRBV2	few	TRBJ1-2	-	TGTGCCAGCAGTGTTTGGCCGCCCGATGGCTACACCTTC	CASSVWPPDGYTF
TRBV11-2	-	TRBJ2-5	-	TGTGCCAGCAGCTTAGATAACGGCCCCGCGGCCCAGTACTTC	CASSLDNGPAAQYF
TRBV7-2	-	TRBJ1-4	-	TGTGCCAGCAGCTTTAGGCGGAAGGCCCGAAAACTGTTTTTT	CASSFRRKARKLFF
TRBV29-1	-	TRBJ2-1	TRBD1	TGCAGCGTTGAGGGCAGGGGGCTCTACAATGAGCAGTTCTTC	CSVEGRGLYNEQFF
TRBV29-1	-	TRBJ2-1	-	TGCAGCGTTGGAGGCAAAACCTACAATGAGCAGTTCTTC	CSVGGKTYNEQFF
TRBV6-6	once	TRBJ1-4	-	TGTGCCATACAGATTAATGAAAAACTGTTTTTT	CAIQINEKLFF
TRBV6-6	-	TRBJ2-7	-	TGTGCCAGCAGTTACCGCCCCTCGGCGGGACTCTACGAGCAGTACTTC	CASSYRPSAGLYEQYF
TRBV5-1	-	TRBJ2-7	TRBD2	TGCGCCAGCAGCTTGGTTGCTGGACTAGCGGTATACGAGCAGTACTTC	CASSLVAGLAVYEQYF
TRBV7-2	-	TRBJ1-5	-	TGTGCCAGCAGCCCGAATCAGGGGCCTTTCAATCAGCCCCAGCATTTT	CASSPNQGPFNQPQHF
TRBV18	-	TRBJ1-1	-	TGTGCCAGCTCACCCGGAGCGGGCACTGAAGCTTTCTTT	CASSPGAGTEAFF
TRBV18	-	TRBJ1-2	-	TGTGCCAGCTCATCCGACAGTAGCTATGGCTACACCTTC	CASSSDSSYGYTF
TRBV18	-	TRBJ2-7	-	TGTGCCAGCTCACCTCCAGGGGTAACCTACGAGCAGTACTTC	CASSPPGVTYEQYF
TRBV14	few	TRBJ1-1	-	TGTGCCAGCAGCCAAGGGGGGGGTCTGGGGAACACTGAAGCTTTCTTT	CASSQGGGLGNTEAFF
TRBV7-8	few	TRBJ2-5	TRBD1	TGTGCCAGCAGCCTGGGACAGCAAGAGACCCAGTACTTC	CASSLGQQETQYF